This T cell receptor beta chain was recorded in a study of T cell responses to AZD1222 COVID-19 vaccine. Comments on this clone: Its specificity is not known.

Study results and limitations: Spike-specific TCR breadth and depth grew following two AZD1222 doses.

Only in-frame clones appear in the TCRdb table, and some are missing; sequencing was by immunoSEQ multiplex PCR. The table lists about 110,000 clones, around nine tenths of them singletons. V was clipped by 6 bases and J by 3 bases; unmatched bases: 3. The CDR3 totals 14 residues. The germline V gene has CDR1 MDHEN and CDR2 SYDVKM. Sequenced material: peripheral blood, taken on day 0 of MenACWY control vaccination. This sequence joins TRBV28 and TRBJ1-1, with 11 positions matching TRBD1. This receptor was obtained from an adult in good health. The CDR3 DNA sequence: TGTGCCAGCAGCTCGGGACAGGGGGACACTGAAGCTTTCTTT. It encodes CASSSGQGDTEAFF.